These T cell receptor beta chains were read from a single sample in a study of T cells in Graves' hyperthyroidism and ophthalmopathy. One entry per CDR3 protein results from TCRdb running MiXCR on the multiplex PCR reads. The repertoire has approximately 360,000 distinct CDR3 sequences, 20% to 25% of them found once; the top ten carry around 67%. Sequenced: blood. Receptors were obtained from a man aged 45-60 years with Graves' hyperthyroidism. Both conserved end residues are part of each CDR3. D genes are given only for firm matches. The listing skips clone size in some rows; elsewhere it reads once, few, many or a size class.

D: TRBD2; size: -; V: TRBV7-3; J: TRBJ2-7; CDR3: CASSLAAGYGGGPYYEQYF; DNA: TGTGCCAGCAGCTTGGCCGCAGGGTATGGCGGGGGACCCTACTACGAGCAGTACTTC
D: TRBD2; size: few; V: TRBV11-3; J: TRBJ2-1; CDR3: CASSPRLAGLYNEQFF; DNA: TGTGCCAGCAGCCCCCGACTAGCGGGACTTTACAATGAGCAGTTCTTC
D: TRBD1; size: few; V: TRBV2; J: TRBJ1-5; CDR3: CASSESRGDNQPQHF; DNA: TGTGCCAGCAGTGAATCCAGGGGGGACAATCAGCCCCAGCATTTT
D: -; size: few; V: TRBV5-1; J: TRBJ2-5; CDR3: CASSLGALSQETQYF; DNA: TGCGCCAGCAGCTTGGGCGCCCTTAGCCAAGAGACCCAGTACTTC
D: -; size: -; V: TRBV18; J: TRBJ2-2; CDR3: CASSPAANTGELFF; DNA: TGTGCCAGCTCACCTGCAGCGAACACCGGGGAGCTGTTTTTT
D: -; size: -; V: TRBV14; J: TRBJ2-5; CDR3: CASSQTRGRTTSGARETQYF; DNA: TGTGCCAGCAGCCAAACGAGGGGGCGAACCACTAGCGGAGCCCGCGAGACCCAGTACTTC
D: -; size: few; V: TRBV9; J: TRBJ2-5; CDR3: CASSVQGKETQYF; DNA: TGTGCCAGCAGCGTTCAGGGGAAAGAGACCCAGTACTTC
D: -; size: few; V: TRBV20-1; J: TRBJ2-1; CDR3: CSARAASSSYNEQFF; DNA: TGCAGTGCTAGAGCAGCGTCAAGCTCCTACAATGAGCAGTTCTTC
D: -; size: few; V: TRBV20-1; J: TRBJ1-2; CDR3: CSARDRLSDGYTF; DNA: TGCAGTGCTAGAGATCGTTTGTCAGATGGCTACACCTTC
D: TRBD1; size: -; V: TRBV5-1; J: TRBJ2-7; CDR3: CASSFGTGSNEQYF; DNA: TGCGCCAGCAGCTTCGGGACAGGGAGTAACGAGCAGTACTTC
D: -; size: -; V: TRBV7-9; J: TRBJ2-5; CDR3: CASSSTGTRGAGKYF; DNA: TGTGCCAGCAGCTCAACGGGGACAAGAGGTGCAGGGAAGTACTTC
D: -; size: -; V: TRBV20-1; J: TRBJ1-5; CDR3: CSAWDHSGGSQHF; DNA: TGCAGTGCATGGGACCACTCCGGGGGGTCCCAGCATTTT
D: -; size: -; V: TRBV6-2/TRBV6-3; J: TRBJ2-5; CDR3: CASSYLTGRQETQYF; DNA: TGTGCCAGCAGTTACCTGACAGGAAGACAAGAGACCCAGTACTTC
D: -; size: -; V: TRBV3-1; J: TRBJ2-1; CDR3: CASSQQGNYNDQFF; DNA: TGTGCCAGCAGCCAACAGGGGAACTACAATGATCAGTTCTTC
D: TRBD2; size: few; V: TRBV6-1; J: TRBJ2-5; CDR3: CASSEPVEPGRAQYF; DNA: TGTGCCAGCAGTGAGCCCGTGGAGCCTGGGAGGGCCCAGTACTTC
D: -; size: -; V: TRBV27; J: TRBJ1-4; CDR3: CASSLGGLDEKLFF; DNA: TGTGCCAGCAGTTTGGGGGGCTTGGATGAAAAACTGTTTTTT
D: -; size: -; V: TRBV15; J: TRBJ1-2; CDR3: CATSRDRTVNYGYTF; DNA: TGTGCCACCAGCAGAGATCGGACGGTTAACTATGGCTACACCTTC
D: -; size: few; V: TRBV11-2; J: TRBJ2-1; CDR3: CASSLTGTGYNEQFF; DNA: TGTGCCAGCAGCTTAACCGGGACTGGTTACAATGAGCAGTTCTTC
D: -; size: -; V: TRBV6-2/TRBV6-3; J: TRBJ1-1; CDR3: CASRESRVNTEAFF; DNA: TGTGCCAGCAGGGAATCCAGGGTGAACACTGAAGCTTTCTTT
D: -; size: -; V: TRBV19; J: TRBJ1-1; CDR3: CAVRLNTEAFF; DNA: TGTGCAGTGAGGCTGAACACTGAAGCTTTCTTT
D: -; size: few; V: TRBV28; J: TRBJ2-3; CDR3: CANSLGRFTDTQYF; DNA: TGTGCCAACAGTTTAGGTCGGTTCACAGATACGCAGTATTTT
D: -; size: few; V: TRBV15; J: TRBJ2-6; CDR3: CATRRGGATGANVLTF; DNA: TGTGCCACCCGACGAGGGGGGGCAACTGGGGCCAACGTCCTGACTTTC